Listed here are 11 T cell receptor beta chains from one sample, sequenced in a study of CD8 T cells in Susac syndrome. With random hexamers, reverse transcription was performed on roughly 0.5 to 1 ug of RNA. TCRdb ran MiXCR on the immunoSEQ multiplex PCR reads and lists one entry per CDR3 protein. The table includes 150,000 to 200,000 distinct CDR3 sequences, about 94% detected once. Source material: CD4+ T cells from PBMCs. The receptors were gathered from a human donor in good health.

V gene TRBV28 combines with J gene TRBJ1-5, with 10 bases fitting TRBD1. The CDR3 length is 16 residues. J lost 3 bases, V lost 5 bases, and 7 bases had no gene match. The V gene's germline CDR1 is MDHEN and CDR2 SYDVKM. The CDR3 bases are TGTGCCAGCAGTCTCTTGGGACAGGGGATCAATCAGCCCCAGCATTTT. It is translated as CASSLLGQGINQPQHF.

The chain recombines TRBV29-1 with TRBJ2-3, with TRBD2 identical over 7 bases. V dropped 6 bases and J dropped 2; count of bases not matched to a gene: 8. Per the germline V gene, CDR1 is SQVTM and CDR2 is ANQGSEA. This CDR3 contains 14 residues. CDR3 DNA: TGCAGCGTAGCGGGACTGAAAGACACAGATACGCAGTATTTT. Translating gives CSVAGLKDTDTQYF.

The J gene is TRBJ2-7, the V gene TRBV29-1, with D perhaps TRBD2 (6 bases). The CDR3 loop spans 14 amino acids. Germline V gives CDR1 SQVTM, CDR2 ANQGSEA. Trimming removed 8 bases from V and 1 base from J, with 18 bases in between. The CDR3 DNA reads TGCAGCCTCCCCGGGAGCAGGAGGTCCTACGAGCAGTACTTC. It yields the protein CSLPGSRRSYEQYF.

The genes are TRBV18 and TRBJ2-1; 8 bases are a match to TRBD1. The length of the CDR3 is 16 residues. V was pared by 1 base and J by 7 bases, with 9 bases of the junction left unmatched. In germline, CDR1 is KGHSH, CDR2 LQKENI. The DNA for the CDR3 is TGTGCCAGCTCACCACTCGGGGCAGGGGGCATGAATGAGCAGTTCTTC. Translated, it gives CASSPLGAGGMNEQFF. The whole variable domain, filled in from reference TRBV18 and TRBJ2-1, reads NAGVMQNPRHLVRRRGQEARLRCSPMKGHSHVYWYRQLPEEGLKFMVYLQKENIIDESGMPKERFSAEFPKEGPSILRIQQVVRGDSAAYFCASSPLGAGGMNEQFFGPGTRLTVL.

This clonotype was seen only once. V usage is TRBV20-1 and J usage is TRBJ2-7; D is undetermined. Germline V lookup: CDR1 DFQATT, CDR2 SNEGSKA (reference sequence). The CDR3 has 13 amino acids. V was cut by 1 base and J by 2 bases, with 9 bases left in between. The CDR3 bases are TGCAGTGCTAGAGTAGTTGGAACCTACGAGCAGTACTTC. Translation: CSARVVGTYEQYF.

V and J are TRBV9 and TRBJ2-1; D gene uncertain. V was pared by 0 bases and J by 9 bases, with 10 bases between. In germline, CDR1 is SGDLS, CDR2 YYNGEE. The CDR3 spans 13 residues. The DNA of the CDR3 is TGTGCCAGCAGCGTAGTAGACTTCGGTGAGCAGTTCTTC. This translates into CASSVVDFGEQFF.

Details on this clonotype: Likely a read error: the CDR3 ends without its conserved phenylalanine or tryptophan. V usage is TRBV3-1 and J usage is TRBJ2-1; 7 bases fit TRBD1. The length of the CDR3 is 14 residues. V was clipped by 3 bases and J by 8 bases; unmatched bases: 7. Germline V lookup: CDR1 LGHDT, CDR2 YNNKEL (reference sequence). This CDR3 reads CASSQVTGQDEQFL. The CDR3 nucleotides are TGTGCCAGCAGCCAGGTGACAGGGCAGGATGAGCAGTTCTTG.

J is TRBJ2-7 and V is TRBV20-1; D remains ambiguous. V shed 3 bases and J shed 10 bases, with 13 bases lying between them. The CDR3 is 11 amino acids. Germline CDR1 DFQATT, CDR2 SNEGSKA (reference sequence). The CDR3 bases are TGCAGTGCTAGCCCCTTTACCGAACAGTACTTC. Its protein product is CSASPFTEQYF.

The rearrangement joins TRBV6-5 to TRBJ1-2; 7 positions agree with TRBD1. CDR3 length: 14 residues. CDR1 is MNHEY, CDR2 SVGAGI, per germline. V dropped 4 bases and J dropped 4; count of bases not matched to a gene: 6. The CDR3 here is CASSSTGLGYGYTF. The CDR3 bases are TGTGCCAGCAGTTCGACAGGGCTAGGCTATGGCTACACCTTC.

This clonotype was detected once. The V call is TRBV18, the J call TRBJ2-1; D gene uncertain. Looked up from germline, CDR1 is KGHSH and CDR2 is LQKENI. V was clipped by 3 bases and J by 4 bases, with 13 bases between them. The CDR3 has 15 residues. CDR3 DNA: TGTGCCAGCTCACCTGCAATTGGGTCATACAATGAGCAGTTCTTC. It codes for CASSPAIGSYNEQFF.

This clonotype is a singleton in its sample. The rearrangement links TRBV20-1 to TRBJ2-3, with D possibly TRBD2 on 7 matching bases. The germline V gene has CDR1 DFQATT and CDR2 SNEGSKA (reference sequence). V lost 5 bases, J lost 4 bases, and 16 bases lay in between. This CDR3 contains 14 residues. The CDR3 is CSARGGDGSDTQYF. The DNA for the CDR3 is TGCAGTGCTCGAGGGGGGGATGGCTCAGATACGCAGTATTTT.